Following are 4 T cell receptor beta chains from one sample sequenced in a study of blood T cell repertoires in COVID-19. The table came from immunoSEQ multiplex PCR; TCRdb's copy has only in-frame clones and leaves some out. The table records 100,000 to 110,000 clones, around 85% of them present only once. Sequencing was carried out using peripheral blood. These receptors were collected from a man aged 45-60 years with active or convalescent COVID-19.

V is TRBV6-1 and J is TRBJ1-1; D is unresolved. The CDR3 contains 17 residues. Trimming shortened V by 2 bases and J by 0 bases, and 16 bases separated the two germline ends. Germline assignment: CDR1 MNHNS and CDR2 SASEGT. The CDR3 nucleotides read TGTGCCAGCAGTGAACACGCAGGAGGAACTTTGAACACTGAAGCTTTCTTT. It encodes CASSEHAGGTLNTEAFF.

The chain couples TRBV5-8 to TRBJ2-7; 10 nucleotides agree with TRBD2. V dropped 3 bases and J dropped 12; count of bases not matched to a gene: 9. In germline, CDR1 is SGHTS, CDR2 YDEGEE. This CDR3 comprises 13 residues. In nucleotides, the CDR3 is TGTGCCAGCAGCTCATGGACTAGCGGTCGTAGGTACTTC. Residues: CASSSWTSGRRYF.

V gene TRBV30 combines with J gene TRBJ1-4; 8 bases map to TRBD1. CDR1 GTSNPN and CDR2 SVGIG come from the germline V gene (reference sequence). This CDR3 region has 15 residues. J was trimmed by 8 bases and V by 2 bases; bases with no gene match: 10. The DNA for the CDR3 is TGTGCCTGGAGTAGCGTCCGGACAGGGTTGGAAAAACTGTTTTTT. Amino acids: CAWSSVRTGLEKLFF.

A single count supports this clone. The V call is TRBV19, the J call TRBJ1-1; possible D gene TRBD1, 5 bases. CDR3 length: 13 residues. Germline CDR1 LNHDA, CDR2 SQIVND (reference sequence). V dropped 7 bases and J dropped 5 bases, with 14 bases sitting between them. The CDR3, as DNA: TGTGCCAGTACCCAGCAGGGTTGGACTGAAGCTTTCTTT. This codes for CASTQQGWTEAFF.